One sample yielded the 8 T cell receptor beta chains listed below, sequenced in a study of blood T cell repertoires in COVID-19. Some clones are missing from TCRdb's copy, which holds only in-frame ones; the method was immunoSEQ multiplex PCR. The sample includes about 170,000 clones, 86% of them seen just once. Material: peripheral blood. The receptors originated from a man in his 70s with acute or convalescent COVID-19.

On this clone: Distinct nucleotide sequences in the sample also encode this CDR3. The CDR3 sequence: CASSSGTGGYEQYF. For the CDR3, the DNA is TGCGCCAGCAGCTCCGGGACAGGGGGCTACGAGCAGTACTTC. The chain is built from TRBV5-1 and TRBJ2-7; the match to TRBD1 covers 11 bases. V gave up 3 bases and J gave up 3 bases; unmatched junction bases: 2. The germline V gene encodes CDR1 SGHRS and CDR2 YFSETQ. The CDR3 contains 14 residues.

V gene TRBV14 combines with J gene TRBJ1-2; D is ambiguous. The ends were cut back, 1 base at V and 5 bases at J, with 11 bases in the middle. Germline lookup yields CDR1 SGHDN and CDR2 FVKESK. The CDR3 loop spans 14 amino acids. The CDR3 here is CASSQVAGEYGYTF. CDR3 coding DNA: TGTGCCAGCAGCCAAGTGGCCGGGGAATATGGCTACACCTTC. Looking up the rest from reference TRBV14 and TRBJ1-2 gives the full variable domain: EAGVTQFPSHSVIEKGQTVTLRCDPISGHDNLYWYRRVMGKEIKFLLHFVKESKQDESGMPNNRFLAERTGGTYSTLKVQPAELEDSGVYFCASSQVAGEYGYTFGSGTRLTVV.

The V call is TRBV28, the J call TRBJ2-1; possibly TRBD1 for D (6 bases). The CDR3 runs to 15 residues. Per the germline V gene, CDR1 is MDHEN and CDR2 is SYDVKM. V was pared by 7 bases and J by 6 bases, with 19 bases between. The CDR3 DNA is TGTGCCAGCAATAGACCGGGACATCAAGGCAATGAGCAGTTCTTC. It codes for CASNRPGHQGNEQFF.

The chain combines TRBV4-1 with TRBJ2-5; 10 bases line up with TRBD2. V shed 0 bases and J 4 bases; nucleotides not matched to a gene: 5. Germline-derived CDR1 and CDR2 are MGHRA and YSYEKL. This CDR3 contains 16 residues. The CDR3 spells CASSQDQRGGPETQYF. CDR3 bases: TGCGCCAGCAGCCAAGACCAGCGGGGGGGCCCAGAGACCCAGTACTTC.

The genes are TRBV4-3 and TRBJ2-2; D is perhaps TRBD2 (5 bases). V lost 1 base to trimming and J lost 0 bases, with 9 bases between them. The V gene's germline CDR1 is LGHNA and CDR2 YSLEER. CDR3 size: 16 residues. This CDR3 reads CASSQVRGPNTGELFF. The CDR3 nucleotides read TGCGCCAGCAGCCAAGTCCGCGGGCCGAACACCGGGGAGCTGTTTTTT.

The rearrangement links TRBV6-2 or TRBV6-3 to TRBJ2-5; D perhaps matches TRBD2 (6 bases). CDR3 length equals 13 residues. V lost 4 bases, J lost 5 bases, and 11 bases lay in between. CDR1 is MNHEY, CDR2 SVGEGT, per germline. CDR3 nucleotide sequence: TGTGCCAGCAGTTTAGCGGCCAGGGAGACCCAGTACTTC. It encodes CASSLAARETQYF.

The gene calls are TRBV27 and TRBJ2-1; D is undetermined. The germline CDR1 and CDR2 sequences are MNHEY and SMNVEV (reference sequence). The CDR3 runs to 12 residues. V was shortened by 5 bases and J by 4 bases, with 6 bases between the two germline ends. CDR3 sequence: CASSIPYNEQFF. Written as DNA, the CDR3 is TGTGCCAGCAGTATTCCTTACAATGAGCAGTTCTTC.

The CDR3 region is CASSQDGLGSYEQYF. For the CDR3, the DNA is TGTGCCAGCAGCCAAGACGGACTGGGCTCCTACGAGCAGTACTTC. This chain uses TRBV4-2 with TRBJ2-7, with D tentatively TRBD2 (5 bases). In germline, CDR1 is LGHNA, CDR2 YNFKEQ. This CDR3 spans 15 amino acids. Deletions cut 0 bases from V and 0 bases from J, with 9 bases between.